The source of this T cell receptor beta chain is a study of TIL therapy for anti-PD-1-resistant metastatic lung cancer. Study background: Most patients had lung adenocarcinoma; four tumors were EGFR-mutant, two ALK-rearranged; half smoked currently or formerly.

This was the immunoSEQ v3 assay. Sequencing depth was 1.9 million or so read pairs for survey level, about 5-6 million for deep. Method: immunoSEQ multiplex PCR; TCRdb's copy keeps in-frame clones and lacks some. The sample records 15,000 to 20,000 clones, around four fifths being singletons. The time point is: pre-treatment sample, taken before nivolumab and TIL therapy. In the case of this clone: What it recognizes is unknown.

Study conclusions and caveats: This highly selected cohort may not generalize to typical lung cancer patients.

The length of the CDR3 is 15 residues. The germline V and J ends were trimmed by 2 bases and 7 bases, with 17 bases remaining between them. The germline CDR1 and CDR2 sequences are MDHEN and SYDVKM. The chain combines TRBV28 with TRBJ1-2; D is ambiguous. The receptor comes from a person aged 25-85 years with non-small cell lung cancer. Sequencing used blood, obtained at baseline. In DNA, the CDR3 is TGTGCCAGCAGTTTAACGGCGGCAACGTCCGGTGGCTACACCTTC. Protein: CASSLTAATSGGYTF.